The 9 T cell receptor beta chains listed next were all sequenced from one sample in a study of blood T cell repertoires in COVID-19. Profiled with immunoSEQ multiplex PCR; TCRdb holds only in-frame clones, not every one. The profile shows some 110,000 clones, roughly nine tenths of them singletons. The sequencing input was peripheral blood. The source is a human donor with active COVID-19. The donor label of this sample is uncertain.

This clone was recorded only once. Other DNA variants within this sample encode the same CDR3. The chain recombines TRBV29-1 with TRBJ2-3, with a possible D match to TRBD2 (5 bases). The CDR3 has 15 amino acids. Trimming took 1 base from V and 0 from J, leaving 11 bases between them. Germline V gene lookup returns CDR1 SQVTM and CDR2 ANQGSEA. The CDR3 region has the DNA TGCAGCGTTGAAGGCGGCGGGCTAAGCACAGATACGCAGTATTTT. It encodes CSVEGGGLSTDTQYF.

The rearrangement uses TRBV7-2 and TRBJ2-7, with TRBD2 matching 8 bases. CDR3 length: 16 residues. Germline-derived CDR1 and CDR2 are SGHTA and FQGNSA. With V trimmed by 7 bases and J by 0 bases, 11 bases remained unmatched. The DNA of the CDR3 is TGTGCCAGCACCGCGGCGGTAGCGGGGAGCTCCTACGAGCAGTACTTC. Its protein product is CASTAAVAGSSYEQYF.

The CDR3 bases are TGTGCCAGCAGCTTGGGGCGGCTTAGCTATGGCTACACCTTC. This sequence encodes CASSLGRLSYGYTF. The chain has TRBV5-6 and TRBJ1-2; D gene uncertain. CDR3 length: 14 residues. Deletions cut 0 bases from V and 4 bases from J, with 10 bases between. Germline CDR1 is SGHDT and CDR2 is YYEEEE.

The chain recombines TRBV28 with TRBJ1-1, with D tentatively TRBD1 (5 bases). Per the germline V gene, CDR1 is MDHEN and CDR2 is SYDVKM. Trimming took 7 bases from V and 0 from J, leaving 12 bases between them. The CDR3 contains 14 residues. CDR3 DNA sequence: TGTGCCAGCACCAGGCGACAGATGAACACTGAAGCTTTCTTT. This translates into CASTRRQMNTEAFF.

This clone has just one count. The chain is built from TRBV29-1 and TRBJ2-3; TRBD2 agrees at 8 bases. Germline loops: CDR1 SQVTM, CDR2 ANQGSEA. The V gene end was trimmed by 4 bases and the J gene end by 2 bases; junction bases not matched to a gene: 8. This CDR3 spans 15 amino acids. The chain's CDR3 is CSVGGAGAFTDTQYF. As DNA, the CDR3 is TGCAGCGTTGGGGGAGCGGGGGCTTTCACAGATACGCAGTATTTT.

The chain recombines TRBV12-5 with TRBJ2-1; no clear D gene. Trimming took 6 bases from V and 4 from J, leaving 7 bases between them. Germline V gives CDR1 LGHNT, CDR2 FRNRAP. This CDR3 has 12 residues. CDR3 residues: CASGPQYNEQFF. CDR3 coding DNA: TGTGCTAGTGGCCCCCAGTACAATGAGCAGTTCTTC. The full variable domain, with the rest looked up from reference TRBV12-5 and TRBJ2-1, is DARVTQTPRHKVTEMGQEVTMRCQPILGHNTVFWYRQTMMQGLELLAYFRNRAPLDDSGMPKDRFSAEMPDATLATLKIQPSEPRDSAVYFCASGPQYNEQFFGPGTRLTVL.

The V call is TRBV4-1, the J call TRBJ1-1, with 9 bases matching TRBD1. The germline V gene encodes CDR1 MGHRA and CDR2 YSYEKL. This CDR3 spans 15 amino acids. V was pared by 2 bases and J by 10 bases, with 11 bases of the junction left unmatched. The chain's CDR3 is CASSQPGQGPRGAFF. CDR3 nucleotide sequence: TGCGCCAGCAGCCAACCGGGACAGGGACCTCGAGGAGCTTTCTTT.

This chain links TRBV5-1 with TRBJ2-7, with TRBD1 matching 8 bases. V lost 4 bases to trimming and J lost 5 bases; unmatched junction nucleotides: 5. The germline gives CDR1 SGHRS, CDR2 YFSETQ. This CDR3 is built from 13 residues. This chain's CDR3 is CASSPGQGHEQYF. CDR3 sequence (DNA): TGCGCCAGCAGCCCAGGACAGGGCCACGAGCAGTACTTC.

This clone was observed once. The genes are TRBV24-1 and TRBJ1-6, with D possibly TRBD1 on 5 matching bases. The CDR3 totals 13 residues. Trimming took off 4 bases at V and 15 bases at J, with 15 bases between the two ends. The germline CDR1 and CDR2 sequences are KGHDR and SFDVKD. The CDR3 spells CATSDWGAQGLHF. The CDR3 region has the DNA TGTGCCACCAGTGACTGGGGTGCCCAGGGCCTCCACTTT.